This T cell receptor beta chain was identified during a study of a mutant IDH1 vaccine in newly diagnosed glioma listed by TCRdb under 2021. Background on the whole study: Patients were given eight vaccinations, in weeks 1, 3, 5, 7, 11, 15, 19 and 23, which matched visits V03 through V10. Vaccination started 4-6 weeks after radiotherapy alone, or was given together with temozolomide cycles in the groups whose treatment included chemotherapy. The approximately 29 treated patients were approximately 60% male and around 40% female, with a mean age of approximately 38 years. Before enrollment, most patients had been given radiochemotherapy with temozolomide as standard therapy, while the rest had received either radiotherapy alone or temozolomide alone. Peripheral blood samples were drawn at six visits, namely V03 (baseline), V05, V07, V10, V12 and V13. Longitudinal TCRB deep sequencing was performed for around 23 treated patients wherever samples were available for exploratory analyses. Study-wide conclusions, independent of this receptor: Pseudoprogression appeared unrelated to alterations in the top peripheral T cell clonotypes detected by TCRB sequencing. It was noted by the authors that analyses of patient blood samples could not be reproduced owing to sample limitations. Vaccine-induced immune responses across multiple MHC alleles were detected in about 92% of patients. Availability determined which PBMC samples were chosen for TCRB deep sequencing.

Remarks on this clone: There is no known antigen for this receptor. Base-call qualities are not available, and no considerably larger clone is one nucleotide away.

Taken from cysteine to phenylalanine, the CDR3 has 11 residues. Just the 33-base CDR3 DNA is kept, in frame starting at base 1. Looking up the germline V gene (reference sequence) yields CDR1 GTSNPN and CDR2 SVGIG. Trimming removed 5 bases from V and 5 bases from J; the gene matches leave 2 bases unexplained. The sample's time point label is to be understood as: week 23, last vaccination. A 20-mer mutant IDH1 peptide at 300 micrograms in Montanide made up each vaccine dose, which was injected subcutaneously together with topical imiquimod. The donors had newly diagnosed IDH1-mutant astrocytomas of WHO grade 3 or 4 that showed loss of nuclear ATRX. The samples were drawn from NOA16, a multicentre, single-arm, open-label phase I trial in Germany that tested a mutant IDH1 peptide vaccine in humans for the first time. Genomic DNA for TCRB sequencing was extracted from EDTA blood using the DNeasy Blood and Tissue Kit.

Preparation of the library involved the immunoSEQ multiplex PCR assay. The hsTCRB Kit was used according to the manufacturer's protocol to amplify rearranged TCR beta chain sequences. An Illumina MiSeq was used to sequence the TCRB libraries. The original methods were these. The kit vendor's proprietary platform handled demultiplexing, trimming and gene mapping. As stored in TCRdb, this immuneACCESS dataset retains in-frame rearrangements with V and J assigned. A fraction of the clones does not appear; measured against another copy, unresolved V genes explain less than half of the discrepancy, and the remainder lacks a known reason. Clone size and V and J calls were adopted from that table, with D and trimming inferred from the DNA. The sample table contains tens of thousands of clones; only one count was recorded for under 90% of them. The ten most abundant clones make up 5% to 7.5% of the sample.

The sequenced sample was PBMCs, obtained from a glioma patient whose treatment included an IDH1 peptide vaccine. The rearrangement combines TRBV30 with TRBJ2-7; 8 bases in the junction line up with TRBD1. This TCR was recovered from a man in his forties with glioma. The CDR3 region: CAWDRGNEQYF. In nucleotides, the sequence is TGTGCCTGGGACAGGGGAAACGAGCAGTACTTC.